This entry lists 2 T cell receptor beta chains sequenced from one sample in a study of cytomegalovirus exposure and HLA in healthy donors. It was with 60 Vbeta and 13 Jbeta primers that the PCR ran. Sequencing used immunoSEQ multiplex PCR; TCRdb keeps in-frame clones, though not all of them. The table includes more than 100,000 clones, around three quarters detected once. The sample was PBMCs. The receptors originated from a man between 35 and 55 years old in good health and CMV-seronegative.

This clone was observed a single time. CDR3 amino acids: CASSDRAQETQYF. The DNA of the CDR3 is TGTGCCAGCAGTGACAGGGCCCAAGAGACCCAGTACTTC. The chain combines TRBV6-1 with TRBJ2-5; possible D gene TRBD1, 5 bases. Germline CDR1 MNHNS, CDR2 SASEGT. Trimming took 3 bases from V and 1 from J, leaving 6 bases between them. CDR3 length equals 13 residues.

This clone was seen a few times. The CDR3 DNA sequence: TGTGCCAGCTGGCTAGCGGGGCCCACAGATACGCAGTATTTT. Its protein is CASWLAGPTDTQYF. The V gene is TRBV6-1, the J gene TRBJ2-3; 9 nucleotides align to TRBD2. The CDR3 has 14 residues. Trimming at V came to 8 bases and at J to 2 bases, leaving 5 bases not matched to a gene. Germline V gives CDR1 MNHNS, CDR2 SASEGT.